These T cell receptor beta chains were read from a single sample in a study of blood T cell repertoires in COVID-19. Assay used: immunoSEQ multiplex PCR; TCRdb lists only in-frame clones, some missing. The data contain under 150,000 clones, approximately 80% of them singletons. The source material was PBMCs or T cells enriched from blood (not recorded which). These receptors were collected from a man in his forties or fifties in a cohort exposed to, infected with or recovered from COVID-19 (not recorded which). Both conserved end residues are part of each CDR3.

>TRBV19|TRBJ1-6
CASSIDSYNSPLHF
>TRBV7-2|TRBJ2-2
CASSLQGATNTGELFF
>TRBV4-1|TRBJ2-5
CASSQDQKTQYF
>TRBV10-1|TRBJ2-1
CASSEGLAGGGDEQFF
>TRBV30|TRBJ1-4
CAWSGRQGHEKLFF
>TRBV19|TRBJ1-5
CASSPVDRGNQPQHF
>TRBV4-2|TRBJ1-5
CASSQVGEGNQPQHF
>TRBV5-1|TRBJ1-1
CASSSDPGSTEAFF
>TRBV12-3/TRBV12-4|TRBJ1-1
CASGPGGAFF
>TRBV11-2|TRBJ1-1
CASGGTDRGLSFF
>TRBV11-2|TRBJ2-7
CASSLVGTVTYEQYF
>TRBV2|TRBJ1-1
CASSVGQGASAAFF
>TRBV4-3|TRBJ1-1
CASSQGASGLHTEAFF
>TRBV29-1|TRBJ1-2
CSVGEQGAYSLSNYGYTF
>TRBV28|TRBJ2-1
CASSPSSGGGYNEQFF
>TRBV7-8|TRBJ2-1
CASSLARTGSNEQFF
>TRBV24-1|TRBJ2-7
CATSPTGGESSYEQYF
>TRBV7-8|TRBJ2-5
CASSRRTEETQYF
>TRBV27|TRBJ1-6
CASSFDRTNSPLHF
>TRBV6-2/TRBV6-3|TRBJ1-1
CASSYSDSMNTEAFF
>TRBV6-4|TRBJ2-1
CASSFSGGAYNEQFF